Following are 8 T cell receptor beta chains from one sample sequenced in a study of graft-versus-host responses after intestinal transplantation listed by TCRdb under 2021. Their target antigens are unknown. This sample's time point label indicates: cells obtained before transplantation from donor or recipient. Library construction relied on the immunoSEQ multiplex PCR assay. This is the immuneACCESS table as TCRdb keeps it, with only in-frame sequences that have V and J called. A part of the clones is gone; compared with another copy, unresolved V genes explain less than half, and the rest is unexplained. The sample yields roughly 120,000 clones; 85% to 95% were counted once. The ten largest clonotypes hold 0.9% to 1.5% of the sample. Source: unstimulated CD8+ T cells sorted from spleen or lymph node cells, taken before transplant. The source of these receptors is a human donor who was the organ donor for an intestinal transplant.

The genes are TRBV9 and TRBJ2-6; TRBD2 might be the D (5 bases). Trimming stripped 3 bases from V and 0 bases from J, with 13 bases between. The CDR3 runs to 17 residues. Germline values: CDR1 SGDLS, CDR2 YYNGEE. In nucleotides, the CDR3 is TGTGCCAGCAGCGAGGAGGCAGCAGTCTCTGGGGCCAACGTCCTGACTTTC. Translating it yields CASSEEAAVSGANVLTF. Using reference TRBV9 and TRBJ2-6 for the parts outside the CDR3, the full variable domain is DSGVTQTPKHLITATGQRVTLRCSPRSGDLSVYWYQQSLDQGLQFLIQYYNGEERAKGNILERFSAQQFPDLHSELNLSSLELGDSALYFCASSEEAAVSGANVLTFGAGSRLTVL.

The rearrangement links TRBV4-1 to TRBJ2-3, with TRBD1 matching over 9 bases. The germline V gene encodes CDR1 MGHRA and CDR2 YSYEKL. V dropped 0 bases and J dropped 2; count of bases not matched to a gene: 3. The CDR3 length is 16 residues. In nucleotides, the CDR3 is TGCGCCAGCAGCCAAGAGGGACAGGGAAACACAGATACGCAGTATTTT. Amino acids: CASSQEGQGNTDTQYF.

This clone was detected only once. This rearrangement joins TRBV2 to TRBJ1-2; D might be TRBD1 (5 bases). The germline gives CDR1 SNHLY, CDR2 FYNNEI. CDR3 size: 14 residues. V lost 6 bases, J lost 8 bases, and 19 bases lay in between. The CDR3 DNA follows: TGTGCCAGCAGGGAATTGAGATTTGGGGGGGGCTACACCTTC. This codes for CASRELRFGGGYTF.

The genes are TRBV7-9 and TRBJ2-2; TRBD2 aligns across 11 bases. Germline-derived CDR1 and CDR2 are SEHNR and FQNEAQ (reference sequence). The V and J ends lost 8 bases and 3 bases, in that order; junction bases with no gene match: 11. CDR3 length: 17 residues. CDR3 DNA: TGTGCCAGCGGACAACTAGCGGGAGAAGCACACACCGGGGAGCTGTTTTTT. The encoded protein is CASGQLAGEAHTGELFF.

The chain uses TRBV5-8 and TRBJ2-4; 10 nucleotides match TRBD2. Germline V gene sequence: CDR1 SGHTS, CDR2 YDEGEE. This CDR3 has 18 residues. V gave up 4 bases and J gave up 0 bases; unmatched junction bases: 10. CDR3 DNA: TGTGCCAGCAGCCGCGGACTAGCGGAGCCTCTAGCCAAAAACATTCAGTACTTC. It specifies CASSRGLAEPLAKNIQYF. Together with reference TRBV5-8 and TRBJ2-4, the CDR3 gives the full variable domain: EAGVTQSPTHLIKTRGQQATLRCSPISGHTSVYWYQQALGLGLQFLLWYDEGEERNRGNFPPRFSGRQFPNYSSELNVNALELEDSALYLCASSRGLAEPLAKNIQYFGAGTRLSVL.

The sample holds one count of this clone. CDR3 protein: CASSGGQGPSGNTIYF. CDR3 nucleotides: TGTGCCAGCAGCGGAGGACAGGGGCCCTCTGGAAACACCATATATTTT. V and J are TRBV9 and TRBJ1-3, with TRBD1 matching over 9 bases. The germline gives CDR1 SGDLS, CDR2 YYNGEE. The CDR3 is 16 amino acids. V was clipped by 3 bases and J by 0 bases; unmatched bases: 4.

The gene calls are TRBV6-5 and TRBJ1-2; no clear D gene. This CDR3 has 14 amino acids. Deletions cut 2 bases from V and 5 bases from J, with 12 bases between. CDR1 is MNHEY, CDR2 SVGAGI, per germline. CDR3 coding DNA: TGTGCCAGCAGTTACGAGGCCCTCGGGTATGGCTACACCTTC. It codes for CASSYEALGYGYTF.

CDR3 sequence: CASSLIGGRSRRGTQYF. CDR3 DNA: TGTGCCAGCAGTTTAATCGGCGGGAGGAGCCGTAGAGGTACGCAGTATTTT. The rearrangement joins TRBV28 to TRBJ2-3, with 8 bases fitting TRBD2. Unmatched junction bases numbered 15, after V lost 2 bases and J lost 8 bases. The CDR3 length is 17 residues. Per the germline V gene, CDR1 is MDHEN and CDR2 is SYDVKM.